Following are 7 T cell receptor beta chains from one sample sequenced in a study of response to subunit inactivated influenza vaccine. TCRdb fed the RT-PCR reads into MiXCR, producing one record per CDR3 protein. The sample holds approximately 520,000 distinct CDR3 sequences, about 15% seen once. This material consisted of CD4+ T cells sorted from PBMCs, taken roughly 24 months after vaccination. These TCRs come from a man aged 50 to 69 who received an inactivated influenza vaccine.

This clonotype was found a few times. The rearrangement joins TRBV6-2 or TRBV6-3 to TRBJ2-1; 8 bases align to TRBD2. The trim removed 2 bases at V and 10 bases at J, leaving 10 bases unmatched. The CDR3 loop spans 15 amino acids. The germline CDR1 and CDR2 sequences are MNHEY and SVGEGT. CDR3 region: CASSYGGTRSWEQFF. For the CDR3, the DNA is TGTGCCAGCAGTTACGGCGGGACTAGGTCTTGGGAGCAGTTCTTC.

This clonotype has just a few counts. This rearrangement joins TRBV20-1 to TRBJ2-5; a weak D match, TRBD2 (5 bases). Deletions cut 6 bases from V and 4 bases from J, with 12 bases between. CDR1 and CDR2 from the germline V gene are DFQATT and SNEGSKA (reference sequence). The CDR3 runs 12 residues. The CDR3 DNA sequence: TGCAGTGCGGGCGGGTCGACAGAGACCCAGTACTTC. Its translation is CSAGGSTETQYF.

This clonotype has only a few counts. The chain joins TRBV7-3 to TRBJ2-2; 8 bases agree with TRBD2. The CDR3 has 15 amino acids. The germline CDR1 and CDR2 sequences are SGHTA and FQGTGA. Losses at the gene ends were 4 bases for V and 4 bases for J; bases not matched to a gene: 5. CDR3 DNA: TGTGCCAGCAGCTATAGCGGGATGGGCACCGGGGAGCTGTTTTTT. Protein: CASSYSGMGTGELFF.

The CDR3 here is CSGRGQGAADTQYF. Here the CDR3 DNA reads TGCAGTGGGAGGGGACAGGGGGCCGCAGATACGCAGTATTTT. The J gene is TRBJ2-3, the V gene TRBV20-1; TRBD1 matches at 12 bases. This CDR3 spans 14 amino acids. The germline V gene has CDR1 DFQATT and CDR2 SNEGSKA (reference sequence). V gave up 7 bases and J gave up 4 bases; unmatched junction bases: 6.

The chain employs TRBV7-2 and TRBJ2-1; 8 bases agree with TRBD2. Germline CDR1 is SGHTA and CDR2 is FQGNSA. After removal of 4 bases from V and 1 base from J, the junction contained 6 bases not matched to a gene. The CDR3 runs to 16 residues. Here the CDR3 reads CASSSGGLGSYNEQFF. The CDR3 DNA reads TGTGCCAGCAGCTCGGGAGGGCTTGGATCCTACAATGAGCAGTTCTTC.

The gene calls are TRBV20-1 and TRBJ2-3; 8 bases fit TRBD1. V lost 2 bases to trimming and J lost 5 bases; unmatched junction nucleotides: 3. The CDR3 is 13 residues long. The germline V gene encodes CDR1 DFQATT and CDR2 SNEGSKA (reference sequence). DNA of the CDR3: TGCAGTGCTAGAACAGACAGGGGAGATACGCAGTATTTT. Protein: CSARTDRGDTQYF.

This clonotype has more than one count but fewer than ten. The V and J genes are TRBV7-9 and TRBJ1-4; the D is unclear. The CDR3 contains 16 residues. V lost 5 bases to trimming and J lost 9 bases, with 22 bases between them. CDR1 is SEHNR, CDR2 FQNEAQ, per germline (reference sequence). The CDR3 coding sequence is TGTGCCAGCAGCCGGAGTGAGGCCACTTCAGGCAAAAAACTGTTTTTT. Translated: CASSRSEATSGKKLFF.